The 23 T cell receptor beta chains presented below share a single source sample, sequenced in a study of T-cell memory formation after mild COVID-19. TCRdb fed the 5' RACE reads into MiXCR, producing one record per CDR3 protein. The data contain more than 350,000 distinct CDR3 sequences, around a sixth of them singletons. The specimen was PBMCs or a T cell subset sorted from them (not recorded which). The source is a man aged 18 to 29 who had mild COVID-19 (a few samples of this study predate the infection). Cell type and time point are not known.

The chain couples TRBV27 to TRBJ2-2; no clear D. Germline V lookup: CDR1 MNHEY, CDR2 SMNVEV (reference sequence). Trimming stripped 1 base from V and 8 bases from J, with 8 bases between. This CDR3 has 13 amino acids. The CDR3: CASSLWVRGELFF. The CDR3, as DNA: TGTGCCAGCAGTTTATGGGTCAGGGGGGAGCTGTTTTTT.

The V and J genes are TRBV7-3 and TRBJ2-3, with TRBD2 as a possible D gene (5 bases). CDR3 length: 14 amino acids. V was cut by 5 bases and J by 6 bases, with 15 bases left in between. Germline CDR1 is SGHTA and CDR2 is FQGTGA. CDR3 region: CASSPEGSVDTQYF. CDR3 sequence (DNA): TGTGCCAGCAGCCCTGAGGGAAGTGTGGATACGCAGTATTTT.

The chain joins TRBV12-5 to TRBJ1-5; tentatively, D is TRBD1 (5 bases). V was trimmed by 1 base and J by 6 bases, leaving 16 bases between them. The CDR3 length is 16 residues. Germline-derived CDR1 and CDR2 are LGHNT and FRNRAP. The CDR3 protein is CASGLATQGPGQPQHF. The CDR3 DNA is TGTGCTAGTGGTTTGGCAACTCAGGGTCCGGGTCAGCCCCAGCATTTT.

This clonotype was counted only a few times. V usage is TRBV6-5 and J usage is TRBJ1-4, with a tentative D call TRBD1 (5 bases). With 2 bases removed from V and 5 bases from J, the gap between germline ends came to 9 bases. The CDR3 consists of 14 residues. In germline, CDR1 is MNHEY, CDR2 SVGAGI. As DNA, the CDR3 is TGTGCCAGCAGTTACGGTGACAGAAATGAAAAACTGTTTTTT. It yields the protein CASSYGDRNEKLFF.

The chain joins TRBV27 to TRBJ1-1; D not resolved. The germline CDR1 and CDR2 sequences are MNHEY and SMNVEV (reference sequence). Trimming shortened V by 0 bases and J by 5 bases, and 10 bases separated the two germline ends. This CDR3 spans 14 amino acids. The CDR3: CASSLSRGGTEAFF. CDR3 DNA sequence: TGTGCCAGCAGTTTATCTCGAGGTGGGACTGAAGCTTTCTTT.

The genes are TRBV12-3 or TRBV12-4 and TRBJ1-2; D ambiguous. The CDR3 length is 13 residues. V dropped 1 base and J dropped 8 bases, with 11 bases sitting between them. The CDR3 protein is CASSLVFGSGYTF. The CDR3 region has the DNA TGTGCCAGCAGTTTAGTCTTTGGTTCAGGCTACACCTTC.

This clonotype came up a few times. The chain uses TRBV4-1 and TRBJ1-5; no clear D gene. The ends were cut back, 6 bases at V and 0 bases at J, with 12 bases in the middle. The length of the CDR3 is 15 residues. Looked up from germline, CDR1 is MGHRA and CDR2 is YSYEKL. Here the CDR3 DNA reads TGCGCCAGCAGGACCGGGGTGCTTAGCAATCAGCCCCAGCATTTT. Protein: CASRTGVLSNQPQHF.

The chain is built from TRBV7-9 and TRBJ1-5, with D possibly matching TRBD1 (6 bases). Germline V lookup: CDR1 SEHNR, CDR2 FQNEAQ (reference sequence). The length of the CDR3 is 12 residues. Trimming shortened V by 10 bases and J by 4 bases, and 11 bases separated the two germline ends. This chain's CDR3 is CAIGGGNQPQHF. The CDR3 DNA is TGTGCCATCGGGGGCGGGAATCAGCCCCAGCATTTT.

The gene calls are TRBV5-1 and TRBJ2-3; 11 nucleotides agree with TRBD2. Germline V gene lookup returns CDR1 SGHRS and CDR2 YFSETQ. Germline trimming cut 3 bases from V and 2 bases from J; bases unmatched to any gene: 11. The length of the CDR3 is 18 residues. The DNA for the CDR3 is TGCGCCAGCAGCTCCTCGGCTAGCGGGGGGTTGGTCACAGATACGCAGTATTTT. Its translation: CASSSSASGGLVTDTQYF.

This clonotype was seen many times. In DNA form, the CDR3 reads TGCAGTGCTAGAGATCCGGTTGGGTACGCAGATACGCAGTATTTT. Amino acid sequence: CSARDPVGYADTQYF. The chain combines TRBV20-1 with TRBJ2-3; D unclear. There are 15 residues in the CDR3. Looked up from germline, CDR1 is DFQATT and CDR2 is SNEGSKA (reference sequence). V lost 0 bases and J 4 bases, leaving 14 bases between the germline ends.

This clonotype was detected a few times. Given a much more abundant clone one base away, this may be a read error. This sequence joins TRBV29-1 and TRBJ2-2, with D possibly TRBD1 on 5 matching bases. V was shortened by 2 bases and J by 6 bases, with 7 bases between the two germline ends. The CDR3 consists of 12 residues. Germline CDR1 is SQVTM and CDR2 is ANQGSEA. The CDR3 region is CSVEKGPGELFF. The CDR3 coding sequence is TGCAGCGTTGAAAAGGGGCCCGGGGAGCTGTTTTTT.

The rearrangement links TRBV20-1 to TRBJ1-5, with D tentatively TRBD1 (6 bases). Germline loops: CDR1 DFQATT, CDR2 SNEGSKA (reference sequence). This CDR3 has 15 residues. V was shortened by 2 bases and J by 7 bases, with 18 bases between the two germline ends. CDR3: CSARLKRGFRQPQHF. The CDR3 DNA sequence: TGCAGTGCTAGATTAAAAAGGGGGTTTCGCCAGCCCCAGCATTTT.

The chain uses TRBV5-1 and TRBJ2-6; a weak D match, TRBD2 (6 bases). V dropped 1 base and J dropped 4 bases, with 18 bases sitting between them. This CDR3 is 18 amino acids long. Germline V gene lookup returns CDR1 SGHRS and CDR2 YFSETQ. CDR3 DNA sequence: TGCGCCAGCAGCTTGCGGGCAGGGAGGCGTACCGGGGCCAACGTCCTGACTTTC. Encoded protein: CASSLRAGRRTGANVLTF.

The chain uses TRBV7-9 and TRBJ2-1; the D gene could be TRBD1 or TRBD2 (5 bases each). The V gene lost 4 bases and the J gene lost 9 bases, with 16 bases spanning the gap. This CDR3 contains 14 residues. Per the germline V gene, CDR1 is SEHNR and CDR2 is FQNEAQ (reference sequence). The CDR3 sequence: CASSSGTPTAEQFF. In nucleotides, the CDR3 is TGTGCCAGCAGCTCCGGGACCCCCACCGCTGAGCAGTTCTTC.

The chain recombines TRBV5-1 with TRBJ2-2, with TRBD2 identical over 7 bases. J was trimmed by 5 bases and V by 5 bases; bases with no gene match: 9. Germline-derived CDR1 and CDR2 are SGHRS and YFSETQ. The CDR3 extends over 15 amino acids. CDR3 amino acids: CASRQIAGSTGELFF. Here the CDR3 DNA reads TGCGCCAGCAGGCAGATAGCGGGTTCGACCGGGGAGCTGTTTTTT.

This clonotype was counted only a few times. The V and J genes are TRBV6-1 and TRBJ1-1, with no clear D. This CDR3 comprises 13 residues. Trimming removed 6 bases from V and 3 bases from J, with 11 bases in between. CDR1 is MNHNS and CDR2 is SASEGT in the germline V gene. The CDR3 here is CASSPPGHTEAFF. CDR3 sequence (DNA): TGTGCCAGCAGCCCACCGGGCCACACTGAAGCTTTCTTT.

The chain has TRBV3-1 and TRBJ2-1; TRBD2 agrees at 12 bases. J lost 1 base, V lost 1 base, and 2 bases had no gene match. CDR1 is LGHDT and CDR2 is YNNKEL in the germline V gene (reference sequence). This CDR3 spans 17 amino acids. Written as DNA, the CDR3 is TGTGCCAGCAGCCAAGGACTAGCGGGGGCTTCCTACAATGAGCAGTTCTTC. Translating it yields CASSQGLAGASYNEQFF.

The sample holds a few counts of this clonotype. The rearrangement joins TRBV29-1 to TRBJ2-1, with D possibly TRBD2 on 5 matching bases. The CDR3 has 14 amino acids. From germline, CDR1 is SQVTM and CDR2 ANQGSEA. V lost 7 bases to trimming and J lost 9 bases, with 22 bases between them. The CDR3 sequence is CSAVGGRGLGEQFF. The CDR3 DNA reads TGCAGCGCCGTTGGTGGGCGAGGGCTGGGTGAGCAGTTCTTC.

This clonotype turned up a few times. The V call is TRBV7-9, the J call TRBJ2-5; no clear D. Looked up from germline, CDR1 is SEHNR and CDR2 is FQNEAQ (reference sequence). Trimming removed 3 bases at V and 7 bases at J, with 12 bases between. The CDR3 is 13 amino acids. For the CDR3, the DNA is TGTGCCAGCAGCTTTCCAGGCCGGACGACCCAGTACTTC. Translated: CASSFPGRTTQYF.

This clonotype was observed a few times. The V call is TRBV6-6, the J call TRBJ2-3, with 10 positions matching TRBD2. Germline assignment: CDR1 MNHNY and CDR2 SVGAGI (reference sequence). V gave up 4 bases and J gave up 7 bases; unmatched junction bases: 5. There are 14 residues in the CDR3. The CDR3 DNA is TGTGCCAGCAGTTCACTAGCGGGGATGAATACGCAGTATTTT. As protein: CASSSLAGMNTQYF.

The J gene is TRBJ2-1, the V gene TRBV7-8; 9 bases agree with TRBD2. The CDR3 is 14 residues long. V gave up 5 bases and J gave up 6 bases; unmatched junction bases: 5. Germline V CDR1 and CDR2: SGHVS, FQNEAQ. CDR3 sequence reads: CASSVSGGFNEQFF. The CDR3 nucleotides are TGTGCCAGCAGCGTTAGCGGGGGCTTCAATGAGCAGTTCTTC.

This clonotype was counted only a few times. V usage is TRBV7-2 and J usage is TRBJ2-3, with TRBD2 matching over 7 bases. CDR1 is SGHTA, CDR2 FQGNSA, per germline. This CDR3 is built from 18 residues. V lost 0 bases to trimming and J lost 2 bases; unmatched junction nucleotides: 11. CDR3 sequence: CASSLAQFSGAYTDTQYF. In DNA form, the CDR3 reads TGTGCCAGCAGCTTAGCGCAGTTCAGCGGGGCCTACACAGATACGCAGTATTTT.

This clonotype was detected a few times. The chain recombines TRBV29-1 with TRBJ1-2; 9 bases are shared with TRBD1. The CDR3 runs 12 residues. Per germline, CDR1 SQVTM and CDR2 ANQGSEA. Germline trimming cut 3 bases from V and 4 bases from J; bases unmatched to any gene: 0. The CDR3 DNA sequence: TGCAGCGTTGAGGACAGGGGCTATGGCTACACCTTC. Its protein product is CSVEDRGYGYTF.